Shown below are 5 T cell receptor beta chains from a single sample sequenced in a study of shared clonotypes between healthy human individuals. Profiled with immunoSEQ multiplex PCR; TCRdb holds only in-frame clones, not every one. The sample has 2 million to 2.5 million clones; under 95% are singletons. CD45RO negativity and positive selection for CCR7 defined naive CD8 cells, a population that excluded terminally differentiated effector memory CD45RA+ cells. Sequencing used naive CD8+ T cells from PBMCs. Receptors originate from a man younger than 35 in good health. Some clones in this sample may be carry-over from other donors' samples.

The chain has TRBV27 and TRBJ1-1, with D possibly TRBD1 on 6 matching bases. This CDR3 contains 13 residues. V gave up 5 bases and J gave up 3 bases, with 10 bases separating them. Per the germline V gene, CDR1 is MNHEY and CDR2 is SMNVEV (reference sequence). Here the CDR3 DNA reads TGTGCCAGCAGTCGGCAGGGGTACACTGAAGCTTTCTTT. Protein product: CASSRQGYTEAFF.

In DNA, the CDR3 is TGTGCCAGTAGTATTCGGCAGGCCACGGGATACACTGAAGCTTTCTTT. Protein product: CASSIRQATGYTEAFF. The chain uses TRBV19 and TRBJ1-1; no clear D. Trimming cost V 3 bases and J 3 bases, with 17 bases left between them. CDR1 and CDR2 from the germline V gene are LNHDA and SQIVND (reference sequence). The CDR3 has 16 amino acids.

The V gene is TRBV7-2, the J gene TRBJ2-1; 10 positions agree with TRBD2. V lost 5 bases to trimming and J lost 8 bases; unmatched junction nucleotides: 12. There are 16 residues in the CDR3. Germline CDR1 SGHTA, CDR2 FQGNSA. The CDR3 loop reads CASSPGGLAGVYEQFF. The CDR3 DNA follows: TGTGCCAGCAGCCCGGGGGGGCTAGCGGGAGTCTATGAGCAGTTCTTC. Supplemented by reference TRBV7-2 and TRBJ2-1, the full variable domain reads GAGVSQSPSNKVTEKGKDVELRCDPISGHTALYWYRQSLGQGLEFLIYFQGNSAPDKSGLPSDRFSAERTGGSVSTLTIQRTQQEDSAVYLCASSPGGLAGVYEQFFGPGTRLTVL.

The gene calls are TRBV10-3 and TRBJ2-7; tentative D call: TRBD2 (5 bases). Trimming left V 4 bases short and J 3 bases short, with 16 bases between. Germline CDR1 reads ENHRY; CDR2 reads SYGVKD. The CDR3 loop spans 15 amino acids. The CDR3 loop is CAISGRALEDYEQYF. CDR3 nucleotide sequence: TGTGCCATCAGTGGTCGGGCATTGGAGGACTACGAGCAGTACTTC.

This chain connects TRBV7-3 to TRBJ2-5; 8 nucleotides line up with TRBD2. Looked up from germline, CDR1 is SGHTA and CDR2 is FQGTGA. After removal of 5 bases from V and 2 bases from J, the junction contained 7 bases not matched to a gene. The CDR3 has 15 residues. CDR3 region: CASSPGIAGQETQYF. In DNA form, the CDR3 reads TGTGCCAGCAGCCCGGGTATAGCGGGACAAGAGACCCAGTACTTC.